The T cell receptor beta chain described here comes from a study of cytomegalovirus exposure and HLA in healthy donors. A word on this clone: Its antigen is still unknown.

Between the trimmed V and J ends, which lost 6 bases and 7 bases, there was a span of 16 bases. Germline-derived CDR1 and CDR2 are SGHRS and YFSETQ. The CDR3 has 13 amino acids. The PCR had 60 Vbeta and 13 Jbeta primers. Here immunoSEQ multiplex PCR was the method, and the copy in TCRdb shows in-frame clones only, minus some. The sample yields around 150,000 clones, approximately 80% seen once. Whole-study results and caveats: Later analysis reportedly placed an Asian-associated ancestry cluster below the approximately 650-donor mean in N-insertions. The authors enumerated 150 to 200 TCR beta chains as linked to cytomegalovirus. Per a prior analysis, the majority of TCR beta V segments were productive roughly 90% or roughly 30% of the time. Highest at DRB1 and lowest at HLA-C, TCR association rates differed among HLA loci in a later analysis.

This receptor was identified in a male donor in good health and CMV-seronegative. V usage is TRBV5-1 and J usage is TRBJ1-2; D not certain. Sequencing was performed on PBMCs. The CDR3 DNA reads TGCGCCAGCAAGTCCGAGGGAGGAGGTGGCTACACCTTC. This encodes CASKSEGGGGYTF.